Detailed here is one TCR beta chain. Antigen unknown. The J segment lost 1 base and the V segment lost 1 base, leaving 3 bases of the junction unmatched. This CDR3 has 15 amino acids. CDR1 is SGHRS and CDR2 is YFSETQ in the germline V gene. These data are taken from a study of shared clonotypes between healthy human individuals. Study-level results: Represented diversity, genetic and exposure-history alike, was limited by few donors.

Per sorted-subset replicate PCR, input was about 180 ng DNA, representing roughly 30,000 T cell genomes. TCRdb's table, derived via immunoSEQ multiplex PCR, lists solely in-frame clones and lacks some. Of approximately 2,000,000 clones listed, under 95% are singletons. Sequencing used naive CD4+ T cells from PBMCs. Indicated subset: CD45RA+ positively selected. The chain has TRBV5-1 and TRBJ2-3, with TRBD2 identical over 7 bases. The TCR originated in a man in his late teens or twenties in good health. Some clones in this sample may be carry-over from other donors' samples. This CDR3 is CASSLRAGGTDTQYF. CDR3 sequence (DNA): TGCGCCAGCAGCTTGAGGGCGGGGGGCACAGATACGCAGTATTTT.